The 7 T cell receptor beta chains given below trace back to one sample, sequenced in a study of blood T cell repertoires in COVID-19 (dated by TCRdb to the early 2020s). Library prep was done by the immunoSEQ multiplex PCR assay. TCRdb provides this immuneACCESS table in a form limited to in-frame rearrangements. Some clones are lacking; in checked studies, under half of them reflect an unresolved V gene, and why the rest are absent is not known. In all, the sample holds hundreds of thousands of clones, and around 90% of those were seen once. Together, the top ten hold approximately 9% of the sample. The sequencing input was PBMCs or T cells enriched from blood (not recorded which). These receptors were collected from a woman younger than 35 who had recovered from COVID-19.

The rearrangement links TRBV5-4 to TRBJ2-2; D unclear. Germline loops: CDR1 SGHNT, CDR2 YYREEE (reference sequence). There are 14 residues in the CDR3. Trimming shortened V by 7 bases and J by 0 bases, and 10 bases separated the two germline ends. The CDR3 coding sequence is TGTGCCAGCGGCGGTGTTCCGAACACCGGGGAGCTGTTTTTT. Its protein is CASGGVPNTGELFF.

The CDR3 here is CASSLAGQGDTDTQYF. CDR3 sequence (DNA): TGTGCCAGCAGCTTGGCCGGCCAGGGGGACACAGATACGCAGTATTTT. V gene TRBV5-4 combines with J gene TRBJ2-3; 7 bases are a match to TRBD1. Trimming cost V 0 bases and J 2 bases; bases outside gene matches: 6. CDR3 length: 16 residues. Germline CDR1 and CDR2: SGHNT and YYREEE (reference sequence).

This clone was seen only once. The chain carries TRBV21-1 and TRBJ2-3; the table's D call of TRBD2 was not tested on the DNA. TRBV21-1 is designated a pseudogene. CDR3 size: 17 residues. DNA of the CDR3: TGTGCCAGCAGCAAATATATGACGGGACTAGCAGCAGATACGCAGTATTTT. It yields the protein CASSKYMTGLAADTQYF.

J is TRBJ2-7 and V is TRBV30; TRBD2 aligns across 7 bases. CDR3 length: 13 residues. The ends lost 1 base at V and 4 bases at J; junction bases unmatched: 4. The germline V gene has CDR1 GTSNPN and CDR2 SVGIG (reference sequence). CDR3 protein: CAWSGLAWYEQYF. The CDR3 DNA follows: TGTGCCTGGAGTGGACTAGCCTGGTACGAGCAGTACTTC.

This chain links TRBV30 with TRBJ2-2; D unclear. Trimming shortened V by 8 bases and J by 4 bases, and 20 bases separated the two germline ends. There are 15 residues in the CDR3. Germline V CDR1 and CDR2: GTSNPN, SVGIG (reference sequence). The CDR3 reads CASHPVVSPTGELFF. The CDR3 DNA is TGTGCCAGCCACCCCGTTGTTAGCCCCACCGGGGAGCTGTTTTTT.

The genes are TRBV28 and TRBJ2-7; D is unresolved. Germline CDR1 MDHEN, CDR2 SYDVKM. The ends were cut back, 3 bases at V and 6 bases at J, with 15 bases in the middle. The CDR3 spans 14 residues. CDR3 sequence (DNA): TGTGCCAGCAGTTTTCCGGGTTCCTTAGGCGAGCAGTACTTC. This encodes CASSFPGSLGEQYF.

The chain links TRBV6-1 to TRBJ2-1, with TRBD1 as a possible D gene (5 bases). V gave up 3 bases and J gave up 3 bases, with 12 bases separating them. Germline V CDR1 and CDR2: MNHNS, SASEGT. The CDR3 has 15 residues. The DNA of the CDR3 is TGTGCCAGCAGTGACCAATACGACAGCTACAATGAGCAGTTCTTC. It is translated as CASSDQYDSYNEQFF.